The T cell receptor (beta chain) described here comes from a study of T cells in Graves' hyperthyroidism and ophthalmopathy. As for the study in general: Peripheral blood sampling occurred at initial diagnosis, before any treatment.

This clonotype showed up just a few times. Stability of Graves' hyperthyroidism was defined as absent ophthalmopathy progression within 18 months. PBMCs came from 7.5 to 10 ml fresh peripheral blood. Amplification of TCR beta CDR3 regions used RNA as the template. TCR CDR3 regions were first amplified by RT-PCR with HTBI primers. TCRdb itself ran the multiplex PCR reads through MiXCR, one entry per CDR3 protein. The table lists fewer than 900,000 distinct CDR3 sequences, roughly 15% of them singletons. Sequences were obtained from blood. The clonotype comes from a man aged 18 to 29 with Graves' hyperthyroidism.

The CDR3 loop reads CASSLVGGDRAYEQYF. For the CDR3, the DNA is TGTGCCAGCAGCTTAGTGGGGGGCGACCGAGCCTACGAGCAGTACTTC. This chain links TRBV7-9 with TRBJ2-7; D may be TRBD1 or TRBD2 (6 bases each). V was pared by 1 base and J by 2 bases, with 15 bases between. This CDR3 has 16 amino acids. The germline CDR1 and CDR2 sequences are SEHNR and FQNEAQ (reference sequence).